This is a list of T cell receptor beta chains from one sample in a study of shared clonotypes between healthy human individuals. Libraries were prepared by immunoSEQ multiplex PCR; TCRdb keeps only in-frame clonotypes and omits some of them. The sample yields 1 million to 1.2 million clones, 70% to 80% seen once. Sequencing used memory CD4+ T cells from PBMCs. The origin of the receptors is a man younger than 35 in good health. Some clones in this sample may be carry-over from other donors' samples. Each CDR3 is given with its conserved first and last residue. A D gene is named only where the DNA matches it firmly. Clone size is stated in some rows and not others, as once, few, many or a class when expanded.

clone_size	v_call	d_call	j_call	cdr3_nt	cdr3_aa
once	TRBV4-1	TRBD2	TRBJ2-2	TGCGCCAGCAGCCAAGAAACTAGCGGGAGGGCCGGGGAGCTGTTTTTT	CASSQETSGRAGELFF
few	TRBV7-9	TRBD1	TRBJ1-1	TGTGCCAGCATCATGACAGGGGGCAACACTGAAGCTTTCTTT	CASIMTGGNTEAFF
NA	TRBV28	NA	TRBJ1-4	TGTGCCAGCAGTAGGGATCGGGGTGAAAAACTGTTTTTT	CASSRDRGEKLFF
once	TRBV7-3	NA	TRBJ2-6	TGTGCCAGCAGCACTGTCACGGTCTCTGGGGCCAACGTCCTGACTTTC	CASSTVTVSGANVLTF
NA	TRBV19	TRBD1	TRBJ2-6	TGTGCCACCGCGCCGGGACAGGGTTCGGTGGGGGCCAACGTCCTGACTTTC	CATAPGQGSVGANVLTF
few	TRBV5-5	NA	TRBJ1-2	TGTGCCAGCAGCTCGGAGGAGAAGAGGGGCTACACCTTC	CASSSEEKRGYTF
NA	TRBV9	NA	TRBJ1-1	TGTGCCAGCAGCCCCAGGCTGGGGGTCACTGAAGCTTTCTTT	CASSPRLGVTEAFF
NA	TRBV6-5	NA	TRBJ1-2	TGTGCCAGCTGGGTGGCGGGCGTCAACTATGGCTACACCTTC	CASWVAGVNYGYTF
NA	TRBV4-3	NA	TRBJ1-1	TGCGCCAGCAGCCCACAGACCTCGGGCACTGAAGCTTTCTTT	CASSPQTSGTEAFF
NA	TRBV7-9	TRBD1	TRBJ1-2	TGTGCCAGCAGCCCCGGACAGGGAGACGGCTACATCTTC	CASSPGQGDGYIF
once	TRBV7-6	TRBD1	TRBJ2-1	TGTGCCAGCAGCTTAGCGGACAGGGGCGGCGATGAGCAGTTCTTC	CASSLADRGGDEQFF
NA	TRBV6-1	NA	TRBJ2-7	TGTGCCAGCAGTGAACCCGGGTCCTACGAGCAGTACTTC	CASSEPGSYEQYF
NA	TRBV4-2	TRBD2	TRBJ2-3	TGTGCCAGCAGCCGAACTAGCGGGGGGAACACAGATACGCAGTATTTT	CASSRTSGGNTDTQYF
NA	TRBV6-1	NA	TRBJ1-5	TGTGCCAGCAGTGAAGCCCTGGCGGGTGCGAAGGATCAGCCCCAGCATTTT	CASSEALAGAKDQPQHF
once	TRBV27	NA	TRBJ1-1	TGTGCCAGCAGTTTGAGACCCCGAGGCACTGAAGCTTTCTTT	CASSLRPRGTEAFF
NA	TRBV27	NA	TRBJ1-3	TGTGCCTTGCGACCACCTAACAGGGAAACTGGAAACACCATATATTTT	CALRPPNRETGNTIYF
NA	TRBV27	NA	TRBJ1-5	TGTGCCAGCAGTTTATCGCCAGCTTATAGCAATCAGCCCCAGCATTTT	CASSLSPAYSNQPQHF
NA	TRBV11-2	NA	TRBJ2-7	TGTGCCAGCATCCCCTCGGAGGGGGCGACCCCCTACGAGCAGTACTTC	CASIPSEGATPYEQYF